This TCR beta chain comes out of a study of metastatic and nonmetastatic thyroid tumors. At the level of the study: Blood and tumor or nodule tissue repertoires from malignant and benign thyroid patients were compared. Study-level findings and limits: Significantly greater TCR beta diversity was reportedly found in malignant thyroid tumors than in benign nodules (in blood and tumor).

CDR3 size: 15 residues. Germline-derived CDR1 and CDR2 are MNHNY and SVGAGI (reference sequence). Losses at the gene ends were 2 bases for V and 9 bases for J; bases not matched to a gene: 7. By sample share, this clone is medium-sized. Its antigen is undetermined. All patients reached thyroid surgery having received no treatment beforehand. In the source study's methods: In papillary thyroid cancer, a distant-metastasis classifier was built using CDR3 differences across clinicopathological groups. MiXCR was used by TCRdb to re-call the PCR reads. These V and J calls rely on TCRdb rather than the paper's analysis. The profile shows tens of thousands of clones, more than 20% of them singletons.

The receptor's source is a female donor with papillary thyroid cancer or a benign thyroid nodule (not recorded which). Some clones in this sample may be carry-over from other donors' samples. Material: blood. The chain employs TRBV6-6 and TRBJ2-1, with TRBD1 matching 10 bases. CDR3 residues: CASSYARDRGGEQFF. The CDR3, as DNA: TGTGCCAGCAGTTACGCCCGGGACAGGGGAGGTGAGCAGTTCTTC.